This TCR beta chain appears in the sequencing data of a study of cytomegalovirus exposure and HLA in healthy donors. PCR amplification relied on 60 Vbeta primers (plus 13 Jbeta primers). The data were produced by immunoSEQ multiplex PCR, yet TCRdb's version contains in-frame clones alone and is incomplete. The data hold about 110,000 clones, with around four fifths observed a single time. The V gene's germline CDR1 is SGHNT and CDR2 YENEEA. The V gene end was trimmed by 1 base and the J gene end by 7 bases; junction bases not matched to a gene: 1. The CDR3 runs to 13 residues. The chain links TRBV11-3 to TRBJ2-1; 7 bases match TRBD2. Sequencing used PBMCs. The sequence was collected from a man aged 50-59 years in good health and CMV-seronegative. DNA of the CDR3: TGTGCCAGCAGCTTAGGACTAGCTAATGAGCAGTTCTTC. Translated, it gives CASSLGLANEQFF.